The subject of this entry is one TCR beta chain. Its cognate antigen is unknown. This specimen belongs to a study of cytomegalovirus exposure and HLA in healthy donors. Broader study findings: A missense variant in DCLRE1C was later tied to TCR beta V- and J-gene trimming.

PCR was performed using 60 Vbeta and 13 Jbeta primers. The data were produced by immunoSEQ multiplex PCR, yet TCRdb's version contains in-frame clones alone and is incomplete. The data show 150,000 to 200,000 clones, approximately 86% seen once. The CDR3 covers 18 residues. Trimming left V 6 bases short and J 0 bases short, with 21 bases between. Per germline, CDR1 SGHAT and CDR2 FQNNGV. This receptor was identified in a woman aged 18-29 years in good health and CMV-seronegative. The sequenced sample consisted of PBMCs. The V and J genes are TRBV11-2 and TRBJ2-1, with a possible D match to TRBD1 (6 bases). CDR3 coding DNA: TGTGCCAGCAGTCATGGCGGTGGGGGCAGGGGCTCCTACAATGAGCAGTTCTTC. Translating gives CASSHGGGGRGSYNEQFF. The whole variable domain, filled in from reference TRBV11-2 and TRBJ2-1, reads EAGVAQSPRYKIIEKRQSVAFWCNPISGHATLYWYQQILGQGPKLLIQFQNNGVVDDSQLPKDRFSAERLKGVDSTLKIQPAKLEDSAVYLCASSHGGGGRGSYNEQFFGPGTRLTVL.